Listed below are T cell receptor beta chains from one sample, sequenced in a study of OX40 agonist ivuxolimab in advanced cancers. Produced via immunoSEQ multiplex PCR; TCRdb's table is partial and in-frame only. The sample holds some 77,000 clones, more than 75% seen once. Sequenced here: CD4+ or CD8+ T cells sorted from blood, sampled in a trial of the OX40 agonist ivuxolimab. The source is an adult with an advanced solid tumor such as melanoma, head and neck, liver or kidney cancer. CDR3s include the opening cysteine and the closing phenylalanine or tryptophan. The D gene is left open where the match is weak. Not every row has a clone size; where given, it reads once, few, many or a size class.

j_gene	v_gene	abundance	d_gene	CDR3aa	CDR3nt
TRBJ2-1	TRBV28	.	.	CASSFNRGPTNEQFF	TGTGCCAGCAGTTTTAATCGGGGCCCAACTAATGAGCAGTTCTTC
TRBJ1-5	TRBV5-8	.	.	CASSSAGVGQPQHF	TGTGCCAGCAGCTCCGCCGGGGTAGGACAGCCCCAGCATTTT
TRBJ1-6	TRBV9	few	.	CASSVAGAGSSSYNSPLHF	TGTGCCAGCAGCGTAGCGGGGGCAGGCAGCAGCTCCTATAATTCACCCCTCCACTTT
TRBJ2-3	TRBV9	.	TRBD2	CASSPRSSGGADTQYF	TGTGCCAGCAGCCCCCGAAGTAGCGGGGGGGCAGATACGCAGTATTTT
TRBJ2-3	TRBV9	.	.	CASSAVTSTDTQYF	TGTGCCAGCAGCGCCGTGACGAGCACAGATACGCAGTATTTT
TRBJ1-4	TRBV28	.	.	CASSPPGTSGEKLFF	TGTGCCAGCAGCCCCCCCGGGACCTCCGGGGAAAAACTGTTTTTT
TRBJ1-6	TRBV6-5	.	.	CASSSSGYNSPLHF	TGTGCCAGCAGCTCATCAGGGTACAATTCACCCCTCCACTTT
TRBJ2-1	TRBV7-2	once	TRBD2	CASSPNRLAGGPGEQFF	TGTGCCAGCAGCCCCAATAGGCTAGCGGGAGGTCCAGGTGAGCAGTTCTTC
TRBJ1-1	TRBV11-2	.	.	CASSPGFRAFF	TGTGCCAGCAGCCCCGGTTTCAGGGCTTTCTTT
TRBJ1-1	TRBV9	.	.	CASSPSRGARSTEAFF	TGTGCCAGCAGCCCTAGCCGTGGGGCGCGGAGCACTGAAGCTTTCTTT
TRBJ2-2	TRBV29-1	.	.	CSVVGARATTGELFF	TGCAGCGTTGTCGGGGCCAGGGCAACCACCGGGGAGCTGTTTTTT
TRBJ1-5	TRBV6-1	.	TRBD1	CASTLTGGQPQHF	TGTGCCAGCACACTGACAGGGGGACAGCCCCAGCATTTT
TRBJ1-2	TRBV28	.	.	CAILTGRGYTF	TGTGCCATCCTAACAGGGCGCGGCTACACCTTC
TRBJ2-1	TRBV19	.	TRBD2	CASSISLAGDEQFF	TGTGCCAGTAGTATATCGCTAGCGGGGGATGAGCAGTTCTTC
TRBJ1-1	TRBV11-2	.	TRBD1	CASSRDRGTTEAFF	TGTGCCAGCAGCCGGGACAGGGGGACCACTGAAGCTTTCTTT
TRBJ2-7	TRBV5-4	.	.	CASSLTGTKNYEQYF	TGTGCCAGCAGCCTAACGGGAACGAAGAACTACGAGCAGTACTTC
TRBJ2-3	TRBV14	once	.	CASSQRGSRADTQYF	TGTGCCAGCAGCCAAAGGGGGTCGAGGGCAGATACGCAGTATTTT